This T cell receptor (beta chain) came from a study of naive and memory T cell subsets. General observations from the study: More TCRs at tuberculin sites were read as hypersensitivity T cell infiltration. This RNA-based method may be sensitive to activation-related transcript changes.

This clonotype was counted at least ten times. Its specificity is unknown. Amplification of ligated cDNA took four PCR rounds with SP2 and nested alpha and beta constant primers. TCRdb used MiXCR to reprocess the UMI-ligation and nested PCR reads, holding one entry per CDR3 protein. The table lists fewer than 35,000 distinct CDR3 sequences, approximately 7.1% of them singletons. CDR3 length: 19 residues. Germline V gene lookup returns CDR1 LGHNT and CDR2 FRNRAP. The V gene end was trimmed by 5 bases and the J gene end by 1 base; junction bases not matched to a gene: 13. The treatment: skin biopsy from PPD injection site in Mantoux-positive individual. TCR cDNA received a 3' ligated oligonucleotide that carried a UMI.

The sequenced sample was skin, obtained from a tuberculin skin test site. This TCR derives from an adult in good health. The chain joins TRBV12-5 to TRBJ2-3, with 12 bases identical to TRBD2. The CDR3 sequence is CASGPGLAGPRGGTDTQYF. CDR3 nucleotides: TGTGCTAGTGGTCCTGGACTAGCGGGGCCTCGAGGTGGCACAGATACGCAGTATTTT.